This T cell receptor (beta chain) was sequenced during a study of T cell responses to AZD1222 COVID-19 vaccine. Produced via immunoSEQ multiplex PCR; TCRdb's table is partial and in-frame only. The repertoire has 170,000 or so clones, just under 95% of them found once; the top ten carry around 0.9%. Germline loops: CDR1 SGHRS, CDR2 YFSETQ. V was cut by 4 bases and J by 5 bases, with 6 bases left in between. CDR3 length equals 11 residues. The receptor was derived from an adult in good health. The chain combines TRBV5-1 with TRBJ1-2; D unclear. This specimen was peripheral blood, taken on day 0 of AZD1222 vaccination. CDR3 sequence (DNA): TGCGCCAGCAGCCAAACTTATGGCTACACCTTC. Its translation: CASSQTYGYTF.